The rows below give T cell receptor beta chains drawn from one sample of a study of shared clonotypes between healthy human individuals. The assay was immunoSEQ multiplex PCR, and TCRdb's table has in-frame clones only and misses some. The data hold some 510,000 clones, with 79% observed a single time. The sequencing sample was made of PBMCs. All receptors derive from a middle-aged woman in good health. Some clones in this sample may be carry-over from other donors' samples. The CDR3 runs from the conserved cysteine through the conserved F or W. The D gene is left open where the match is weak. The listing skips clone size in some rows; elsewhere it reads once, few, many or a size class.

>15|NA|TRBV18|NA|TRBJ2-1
CASSPRQTGSNEQFF
TGTGCCAGCTCACCACGCCAGACAGGATCCAATGAGCAGTTCTTC
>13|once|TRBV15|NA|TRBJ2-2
CATSRRANGELFF
TGTGCCACCAGCAGACGGGCCAACGGGGAGCTGTTTTTT
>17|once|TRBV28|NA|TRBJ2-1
CASSLLPGVGDYNEQFF
TGTGCCAGCAGTTTACTGCCTGGGGTGGGGGACTACAATGAGCAGTTCTTC
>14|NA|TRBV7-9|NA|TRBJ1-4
CASSPGDLNEKLFF
TGTGCCAGCAGCCCTGGTGACCTAAATGAAAAACTGTTTTTT
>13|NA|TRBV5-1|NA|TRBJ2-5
CASSLLAEETQYF
TGCGCCAGCAGCTTGTTAGCGGAAGAGACCCAGTACTTC
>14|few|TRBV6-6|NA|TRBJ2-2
CASTGATNTGELFF
TGTGCCAGCACAGGGGCAACGAACACCGGGGAGCTGTTTTTT
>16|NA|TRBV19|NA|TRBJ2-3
CASSPRPDGFTDTQYF
TGTGCCAGTAGTCCCCGACCCGATGGTTTCACAGATACGCAGTATTTT
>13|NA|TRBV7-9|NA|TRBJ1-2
CATHAGGRYGYTF
TGTGCCACCCATGCCGGGGGTCGCTATGGCTACACCTTC
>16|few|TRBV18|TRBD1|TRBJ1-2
CASSRAGTGRQGGYTF
TGTGCCAGCTCACGGGCCGGGACAGGGCGGCAAGGTGGCTACACCTTC
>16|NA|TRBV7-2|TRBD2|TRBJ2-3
CASSLQPGGGTDTQYF
TGTGCCAGCAGCTTACAGCCCGGGGGGGGAACAGATACGCAGTATTTT
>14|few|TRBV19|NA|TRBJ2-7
CASSAAVQPYEQYF
TGTGCCAGTAGCGCCGCGGTACAGCCCTACGAGCAGTACTTC
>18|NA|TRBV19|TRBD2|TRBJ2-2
CASSRAGWGSGMIGELFF
TGTGCCAGTAGTAGAGCTGGGTGGGGTAGCGGGATGATCGGGGAGCTGTTTTTT
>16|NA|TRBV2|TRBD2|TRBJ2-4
CASRGLAGDVQNIQYF
TGTGCCAGCAGGGGGCTAGCGGGAGATGTCCAAAACATTCAGTACTTC
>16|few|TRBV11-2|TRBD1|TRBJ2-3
CASTSWGQTSTDTQYF
TGTGCCAGCACCTCTTGGGGACAGACTAGCACAGATACGCAGTATTTT
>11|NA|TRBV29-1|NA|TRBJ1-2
CSVPQGNGYTF
TGCAGCGTCCCCCAGGGTAATGGCTACACCTTC
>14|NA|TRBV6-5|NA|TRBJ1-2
CASSRATGLYGYTF
TGTGCCAGCAGTCGCGCGACAGGACTCTATGGCTACACCTTC